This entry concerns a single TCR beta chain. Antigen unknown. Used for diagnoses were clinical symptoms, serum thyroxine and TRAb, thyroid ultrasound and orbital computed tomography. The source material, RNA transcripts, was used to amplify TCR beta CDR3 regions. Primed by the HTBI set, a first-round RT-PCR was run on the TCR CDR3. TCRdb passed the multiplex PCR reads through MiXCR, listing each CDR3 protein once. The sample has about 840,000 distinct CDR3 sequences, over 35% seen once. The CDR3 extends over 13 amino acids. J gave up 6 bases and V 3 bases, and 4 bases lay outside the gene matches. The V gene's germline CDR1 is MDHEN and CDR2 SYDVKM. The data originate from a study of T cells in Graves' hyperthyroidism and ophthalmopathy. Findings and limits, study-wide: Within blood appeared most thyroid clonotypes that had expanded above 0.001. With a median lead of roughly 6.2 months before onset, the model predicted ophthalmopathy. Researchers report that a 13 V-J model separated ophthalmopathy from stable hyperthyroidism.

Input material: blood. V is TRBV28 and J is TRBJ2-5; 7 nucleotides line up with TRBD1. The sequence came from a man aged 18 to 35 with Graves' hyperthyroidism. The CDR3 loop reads CASSFEGAKTQYF. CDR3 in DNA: TGTGCCAGCAGTTTTGAGGGGGCGAAGACCCAGTACTTC.